The rows below give T cell receptor beta chains drawn from one sample of a study of OX40 agonist ivuxolimab in advanced cancers. Sequencing was performed with immunoSEQ multiplex PCR; in TCRdb, only in-frame clones are kept and a portion is missing. This sample carries 35,000 to 45,000 clones, more than 70% of them seen once, and the ten largest clones take just over 20%. The source was CD4+ or CD8+ T cells sorted from blood, collected in a trial of the OX40 agonist ivuxolimab. The receptors come from an adult with an advanced solid tumor such as melanoma, head and neck, liver or kidney cancer. Both conserved end residues are part of each CDR3. The D gene is left open where the match is weak. Clone size is given for some rows only: seen once, a few or many times, or a class if the clone is expanded.

TRBD2 | TRBJ2-1 | TRBV11-2 | - | TGTGCCAGCAGCTTGGGACTAGCGTGGGCCGCGGTCTTC | CASSLGLAWAAVF
TRBD1 | TRBJ2-7 | TRBV4-1 | - | TGCGCCAGCAGTATAGGGACAGGAGACTACGAGCAGTACTTC | CASSIGTGDYEQYF
- | TRBJ2-1 | TRBV28 | - | TGTGCCAGCAGTTCATTAAGGGGCCCCGGGACATCCTACAATGAGCAGTTCTTC | CASSSLRGPGTSYNEQFF
TRBD1 | TRBJ1-6 | TRBV7-9 | - | TGTGCCAGCAGTTTTTTAAGGGGGCTGAAGGATAATTCACCCCTCCACTTT | CASSFLRGLKDNSPLHF
- | TRBJ2-7 | TRBV10-1 | - | TGCGCCACCGTTTGTTTACCCAAGGACCTCTTC | CATVCLPKDLF
- | TRBJ2-7 | TRBV27 | - | TGTGCCAGCAGTTATTCTCACGCCTACGAGCAGTACTTC | CASSYSHAYEQYF
- | TRBJ2-5 | TRBV7-8 | - | TGTGCCAGCAGCTTAGGGGGGTCGGAGACCCAGTACTTC | CASSLGGSETQYF
TRBD2 | TRBJ2-1 | TRBV7-3 | - | TGTGCCAGCAGCCCAAGACGACTAGCGGAGCTCAATGAGCAGTTCTTC | CASSPRRLAELNEQFF
TRBD2 | TRBJ2-5 | TRBV27 | few | TGTGCCAGCACCCGCAACAGCGGGGGGGCCGGGACCCAGTACTTC | CASTRNSGGAGTQYF
- | TRBJ1-6 | TRBV4-3 | - | TGCGCCAGCAGCCAAGGCAGTAAGGTGGATAATTCACCCCTCCACTTT | CASSQGSKVDNSPLHF
- | TRBJ1-3 | TRBV28 | - | TGTGCCAGCAGGCGCACAGGGTCCTCTTGGGGAAACACCATATATTTT | CASRRTGSSWGNTIYF
- | TRBJ2-1 | TRBV7-3 | once | TGTGCCAGCAGCTTGACGGCAGGGCAGAATGAGCAGTTCTTC | CASSLTAGQNEQFF
- | TRBJ1-1 | TRBV9 | - | TGTGCCAGCAGCTTACGGATGAACACTGAAGCTTTCTTT | CASSLRMNTEAFF
TRBD1 | TRBJ2-1 | TRBV7-8 | - | TGTGCCAGCAGCTTAGCGCCGGCAGGGGGATTAAATGAGCAGTTCTTC | CASSLAPAGGLNEQFF
- | TRBJ2-2 | TRBV19 | - | TGTGCCAGTAGTGTCCCGGACGGATCGAACACCGGGGAGCTGTTTTTT | CASSVPDGSNTGELFF
- | TRBJ2-1 | TRBV11-2 | once | TGTGCCAGCAGCTTAGACGGCGACGGGTCCCACCACTCCTACAATGAGCAGTTCTTC | CASSLDGDGSHHSYNEQFF